A selection of T cell receptor beta chains follows, all from one sample in a study of T cells in Graves' hyperthyroidism and ophthalmopathy. TCRdb itself ran the multiplex PCR reads through MiXCR, one entry per CDR3 protein. The sample has around 760,000 distinct CDR3 sequences, 35% seen once. Sample: blood. All receptors derive from a woman aged 40 to 50 with Graves' hyperthyroidism. CDR3s include the opening cysteine and the closing phenylalanine or tryptophan. Some rows have no size entry. The others give once, few or many, or a class for an expanded clone.

cdr3_length,j_call,v_call,clone_size,cdr3_aa
11,TRBJ2-1,TRBV19,-,CASTFRNEQFF
13,TRBJ1-2,TRBV24-1,once,CATSATGTGGYTF
12,TRBJ1-5,TRBV10-3,many,CAIRAEGQPQHF
12,TRBJ1-1,TRBV12-3/TRBV12-4,many,CASSFLGTEAFF
15,TRBJ1-6,TRBV2,-,CASRLPGQHNSPLHF
17,TRBJ2-2,TRBV24-1,-,CATSETGSGIRTGELFF
13,TRBJ2-7,TRBV20-1,-,CSAAGPLTYEQYF
15,TRBJ1-6,TRBV6-2/TRBV6-3,few,CATGVGTLYNSPLHF
17,TRBJ2-2,TRBV10-2,-,CASSFPGTGRVSGELFF
14,TRBJ2-7,TRBV29-1,-,CSVEGSRLYYEQYF
13,TRBJ1-1,TRBV25-1,-,CASLGDRNTEAFF
15,TRBJ1-5,TRBV20-1,-,CSASTPGQGGQPQHF
14,TRBJ2-7,TRBV12-3/TRBV12-4,-,CASSQTSGVSEQYF
15,TRBJ2-5,TRBV2,many,CASRPGTSGQETQYF
11,TRBJ1-1,TRBV7-9,many,CASSQGLGAFF
13,TRBJ1-5,TRBV7-2,-,CASSSDREETQHF
16,TRBJ1-1,TRBV19,many,CASSSQQPGFDTEAFF
12,TRBJ2-5,TRBV7-9,-,CGSSFGGETQYF
11,TRBJ1-5,TRBV2,many,CASRGGEPQHF
17,TRBJ1-1,TRBV5-1,once,CASSLPDRGRVNTEAFF
17,TRBJ1-1,TRBV12-5,-,CASGLGDSQTMNTEAFF
17,TRBJ1-6,TRBV14,-,CASSSNRQGASGSPLHF
17,TRBJ2-5,TRBV6-6,-,CASSYSRSRGDQETQYF
19,TRBJ2-5,TRBV7-1,-,CASSSPTIGLAGAQETQYF
13,TRBJ1-5,TRBV3-1,-,CASSTGMRQPQHF